Below, 28 T cell receptor beta chains from the same sample are listed, as sequenced in a study of OX40 agonist ivuxolimab in advanced cancers. Here immunoSEQ multiplex PCR was the method, and the copy in TCRdb shows in-frame clones only, minus some. The table has 95,000 to 100,000 clones, 90% seen once. This material consisted of CD4+ or CD8+ T cells sorted from blood, taken in a trial of the OX40 agonist ivuxolimab. Receptors originate from an adult with an advanced solid tumor such as melanoma, head and neck, liver or kidney cancer.

This clone appeared a few times. The CDR3 spells CAWCSTGETEAFF. The CDR3 bases are TGTGCCTGGTGTTCAACAGGGGAAACTGAAGCTTTCTTT. The chain employs TRBV30 and TRBJ1-1; 7 positions agree with TRBD1. Per the germline V gene, CDR1 is GTSNPN and CDR2 is SVGIG (reference sequence). J gave up 5 bases and V 5 bases, and 8 bases lay outside the gene matches. The CDR3 covers 13 residues. The full variable domain, rest sourced from reference TRBV30 and TRBJ1-1, is SQTIHQWPATLVQPVGSPLSLECTVEGTSNPNLYWYRQAAGRGLQLLFYSVGIGQISSEVPQNLSASRPQDRQFILSSKKLLLSDSGFYLCAWCSTGETEAFFGQGTRLTVV.

The CDR3 coding sequence is TGTGCCAGCAGCCCCGGCGCAGATGAGCAGTTCTTC. Translated: CASSPGADEQFF. V usage is TRBV28 and J usage is TRBJ2-1; no firm D call. The germline V gene has CDR1 MDHEN and CDR2 SYDVKM. V dropped 6 bases and J dropped 8 bases, with 11 bases sitting between them. The CDR3 extends over 12 amino acids.

This sequence joins TRBV7-8 and TRBJ2-7; no clear D. CDR3 size: 15 residues. V lost 0 bases to trimming and J lost 4 bases, with 13 bases between them. The germline gives CDR1 SGHVS, CDR2 FQNEAQ. CDR3 nucleotides: TGTGCCAGCAGCTTAGCTGAATCGGGTAGATACGAGCAGTACTTC. Translated, it gives CASSLAESGRYEQYF.

The gene calls are TRBV11-2 and TRBJ2-1, with 9 bases aligning to TRBD1. V was clipped by 6 bases and J by 6 bases; unmatched bases: 9. The CDR3 spans 15 residues. Germline CDR1 SGHAT, CDR2 FQNNGV. CDR3 loop: CASSWGTGPSNEQFF. As DNA, the CDR3 is TGTGCCAGCAGTTGGGGGACAGGGCCCTCCAATGAGCAGTTCTTC.

V is TRBV7-9 and J is TRBJ2-7; tentative D call: TRBD2 (5 bases). Per the germline V gene, CDR1 is SEHNR and CDR2 is FQNEAQ (reference sequence). CDR3 length: 13 amino acids. V lost 5 bases, J lost 7 bases, and 15 bases lay in between. This CDR3 reads CASSPRRTGEQYF. The DNA for the CDR3 is TGTGCCAGCAGCCCCCGGCGGACGGGGGAGCAGTACTTC.

V is TRBV5-4 and J is TRBJ1-1; no firm D call. Deletions cut 0 bases from V and 8 bases from J, with 11 bases between. The CDR3 extends over 13 amino acids. The V gene's germline CDR1 is SGHNT and CDR2 YYREEE (reference sequence). CDR3 protein: CASSLDGGREAFF. The CDR3 region has the DNA TGTGCCAGCAGCTTGGACGGTGGCAGGGAAGCTTTCTTT.

In this sample, this clone turned up a few times. The CDR3 bases are TGTGCCAGCAGTTCCCGGACAGGGAAGATGACTGAAGCTTTCTTT. Translating gives CASSSRTGKMTEAFF. The chain is built from TRBV28 and TRBJ1-1, with 8 bases identical to TRBD1. The length of the CDR3 is 15 residues. Germline CDR1 MDHEN, CDR2 SYDVKM. J gave up 5 bases and V 4 bases, and 9 bases lay outside the gene matches.

CDR3 nucleotide sequence: TGTGCCAGCAGTTTAAACAGGGGGAACACTGAAGCTTTCTTT. This translates into CASSLNRGNTEAFF. The genes are TRBV6-5 and TRBJ1-1, with 7 bases that match TRBD1. Unmatched junction bases numbered 3, after V lost 4 bases and J lost 1 base. This CDR3 spans 14 amino acids. Germline V lookup: CDR1 MNHEY, CDR2 SVGAGI.

The rearrangement uses TRBV7-2 and TRBJ2-6; 7 nucleotides match TRBD2. CDR1 is SGHTA, CDR2 FQGNSA, per germline. This CDR3 has 15 amino acids. With 5 bases clipped from V and 2 bases from J, the junction kept 3 bases outside the gene matches. As DNA, the CDR3 is TGTGCCAGCAGCCCGGGGGGAGCTGGGGCCAACGTCCTGACTTTC. Its protein is CASSPGGAGANVLTF.

This clone was counted once. The rearrangement links TRBV5-4 to TRBJ2-7; perhaps TRBD1 as D (5 bases). Germline V gene lookup returns CDR1 SGHNT and CDR2 YYREEE (reference sequence). Trimming stripped 4 bases from V and 7 bases from J, with 18 bases between. This CDR3 has 14 amino acids. This CDR3 reads CASSRQGFKIEQYF. The CDR3 nucleotides are TGTGCCAGCAGCAGGCAGGGATTCAAGATTGAGCAGTACTTC.

The CDR3 coding sequence is TGTGCCAGCAGCTTACCGCGACTAGCGACCGGGGAGCTGTTTTTT. Translation gives CASSLPRLATGELFF. This chain links TRBV7-3 with TRBJ2-2, with 8 nucleotides matching TRBD2. Per germline, CDR1 SGHTA and CDR2 FQGTGA. The CDR3 totals 15 residues. V dropped 2 bases and J dropped 5; count of bases not matched to a gene: 4. The whole variable domain, filled in from reference TRBV7-3 and TRBJ2-2, reads GAGVSQTPSNKVTEKGKYVELRCDPISGHTALYWYRQSLGQGPEFLIYFQGTGAADDSGLPNDRFFAVRPEGSVSTLKIQRTERGDSAVYLCASSLPRLATGELFFGEGSRLTVL.

The chain couples TRBV7-2 to TRBJ2-1; possible D gene TRBD2, 5 bases. The CDR3 sequence is 15 residues long. Trimming shortened V by 5 bases and J by 9 bases, and 20 bases separated the two germline ends. Per germline, CDR1 SGHTA and CDR2 FQGNSA. The CDR3 DNA is TGTGCCAGCAGCCGGGATTATAGCACGGTCAGTGAGCAGTTCTTC. It yields the protein CASSRDYSTVSEQFF. The full variable domain, completed using reference TRBV7-2 and TRBJ2-1, is GAGVSQSPSNKVTEKGKDVELRCDPISGHTALYWYRQSLGQGLEFLIYFQGNSAPDKSGLPSDRFSAERTGGSVSTLTIQRTQQEDSAVYLCASSRDYSTVSEQFFGPGTRLTVL.

This clone turned up a few times. The chain joins TRBV7-2 to TRBJ1-1, with 9 bases matching TRBD1. With 3 bases clipped from V and 6 bases from J, the junction kept 8 bases outside the gene matches. The CDR3 sequence is 15 residues long. Looked up from germline, CDR1 is SGHTA and CDR2 is FQGNSA. The CDR3 sequence is CASSFYRGRRAEAFF. The DNA of the CDR3 is TGTGCCAGCAGCTTTTACAGGGGGCGCCGGGCTGAAGCTTTCTTT.

This clone was picked up one time. The chain joins TRBV28 to TRBJ2-1, with D possibly called TRBD1 or TRBD2 (6 bases each). The V gene lost 8 bases and the J gene lost 11 bases, with 22 bases spanning the gap. The CDR3 contains 14 residues. Germline V gene sequence: CDR1 MDHEN, CDR2 SYDVKM. The CDR3 bases are TGTGCCAGCCGTGCTGGAGGGACAAATTTGAAGCAGTTCTTC. Translation gives CASRAGGTNLKQFF. Combining the CDR3 with reference TRBV28 and TRBJ2-1 gives the whole variable domain DVKVTQSSRYLVKRTGEKVFLECVQDMDHENMFWYRQDPGLGLRLIYFSYDVKMKEKGDIPEGYSVSREKKERFSLILESASTNQTSMYLCASRAGGTNLKQFFGPGTRLTVL.

The chain is built from TRBV28 and TRBJ1-3, with 9 bases lining up with TRBD1. The CDR3 length is 15 residues. V dropped 6 bases and J dropped 8; count of bases not matched to a gene: 11. Germline CDR1 MDHEN, CDR2 SYDVKM. DNA for the CDR3: TGTGCCAGCAGCCGCGGGACAGGGTTAGGGCACACCATATATTTT. Amino acid sequence: CASSRGTGLGHTIYF. The full variable domain, in which reference TRBV28 and TRBJ1-3 provide the parts outside the CDR3, is DVKVTQSSRYLVKRTGEKVFLECVQDMDHENMFWYRQDPGLGLRLIYFSYDVKMKEKGDIPEGYSVSREKKERFSLILESASTNQTSMYLCASSRGTGLGHTIYFGEGSWLTVV.

Worth noting for this clone: One junction end does not reproduce the germline sequence, and a read error may be involved. The genes are TRBV6-4 and TRBJ2-2; 7 nucleotides agree with TRBD1. CDR3 size: 13 residues. Germline V gives CDR1 MRHNA, CDR2 SNTAGT. The CDR3 DNA reads as TGTGCCAGCCGGGACAGATACACCAGGGAGCTGTTTTTT. Its protein product is CASRDRYTRELFF.

V and J are TRBV5-1 and TRBJ2-7, with 15 positions matching TRBD2. Trimming at V came to 4 bases and at J to 1 base, leaving 6 bases not matched to a gene. From germline, CDR1 is SGHRS and CDR2 YFSETQ. CDR3 length: 17 residues. CDR3 residues: CASSPGLAGGSSYEQYF. The CDR3 DNA reads as TGCGCCAGCAGCCCCGGACTAGCGGGAGGGTCGTCCTACGAGCAGTACTTC.

The chain recombines TRBV7-9 with TRBJ2-7, with D possibly being TRBD1 or TRBD2 (6 bases each). Trimming stripped 5 bases from V and 5 bases from J, with 13 bases between. The CDR3 sequence is 13 residues long. The germline V gene has CDR1 SEHNR and CDR2 FQNEAQ (reference sequence). The CDR3 DNA follows: TGTGCCAGCAGCCCAACCGGGGGCGACGAGCAGTACTTC. Protein sequence: CASSPTGGDEQYF.

V gene TRBV28 combines with J gene TRBJ1-2; 7 bases fit TRBD1. V trimming: 2 bases; J trimming: 0 bases; junction bases outside the gene matches: 6. Germline-derived CDR1 and CDR2 are MDHEN and SYDVKM. The CDR3 loop spans 16 amino acids. CDR3 region: CASSLMGTVTNYGYTF. The CDR3 region has the DNA TGTGCCAGCAGTTTAATGGGGACAGTCACTAACTATGGCTACACCTTC.

V usage is TRBV6-1 and J usage is TRBJ2-1; 7 bases are a match to TRBD1. The V gene end was trimmed by 7 bases and the J gene end by 4 bases; junction bases not matched to a gene: 10. Germline CDR1 and CDR2: MNHNS and SASEGT. This CDR3 contains 15 residues. In nucleotides, the CDR3 is TGTGCCAGCAACGTCGACAGGGTGGGATACAATGAGCAGTTCTTC. It specifies CASNVDRVGYNEQFF.

The V gene is TRBV11-3, the J gene TRBJ1-1; 9 bases line up with TRBD1. CDR1 and CDR2 (germline): SGHNT, YENEEA. The CDR3 consists of 15 residues. V shed 0 bases and J 12 bases; nucleotides not matched to a gene: 11. The CDR3 nucleotides read TGTGCCAGCAGCTTAGACCTAACAGGGGGCAGGTTGACTTTCTTT. This encodes CASSLDLTGGRLTFF.

This chain connects TRBV18 to TRBJ2-2; D not certain. The germline gives CDR1 KGHSH, CDR2 LQKENI. Trimming cost V 4 bases and J 8 bases, with 14 bases left between them. This CDR3 is built from 14 residues. CDR3 sequence (DNA): TGTGCCAGCTCACTCCCTCGCCAGAGAGGGGAGCTGTTTTTT. This encodes CASSLPRQRGELFF.

The chain employs TRBV19 and TRBJ1-5; D perhaps matches TRBD1 (6 bases). CDR1 and CDR2 from the germline V gene are LNHDA and SQIVND (reference sequence). The V and J ends lost 2 bases and 2 bases respectively, with 16 bases between them. This CDR3 spans 17 amino acids. CDR3 coding DNA: TGTGCCAGTAGTATAAGTGGGGGCCGCTTGGGCAATCAGCCCCAGCATTTT. Its protein product is CASSISGGRLGNQPQHF. Based on the CDR3 plus reference TRBV19 and TRBJ1-5, the full variable domain is DGGITQSPKYLFRKEGQNVTLSCEQNLNHDAMYWYRQDPGQGLRLIYYSQIVNDFQKGDIAEGYSVSREKKESFPLTVTSAQKNPTAFYLCASSISGGRLGNQPQHFGDGTRLSIL.

The chain joins TRBV27 to TRBJ1-1; D is possibly TRBD1 (5 bases). The CDR3 extends over 14 amino acids. Germline CDR1 MNHEY, CDR2 SMNVEV (reference sequence). The V and J ends lost 3 bases and 1 base respectively, with 9 bases between them. For the CDR3, the DNA is TGTGCCAGCAGTTTGAACAGGTGGAACACTGAAGCTTTCTTT. Translated: CASSLNRWNTEAFF.

The chain couples TRBV4-1 to TRBJ1-1, with unresolved D. The CDR3 runs 14 residues. Germline CDR1 reads MGHRA; CDR2 reads YSYEKL. The germline V and J ends were trimmed by 2 bases and 1 base, with 8 bases remaining between them. CDR3: CASSQPTKNTEAFF. CDR3 DNA: TGCGCCAGCAGCCAACCAACAAAGAACACTGAAGCTTTCTTT.

This clone was seen more than once but under ten times. V gene TRBV10-3 combines with J gene TRBJ2-7; possibly TRBD1 for D (5 bases). The length of the CDR3 is 12 residues. Trimming removed 5 bases at V and 6 bases at J, with 11 bases between. Germline CDR1 is ENHRY and CDR2 is SYGVKD. The chain's CDR3 is CAISNQGSEQYF. The CDR3 DNA is TGTGCCATCAGTAACCAGGGATCCGAGCAGTACTTC.

The rearrangement uses TRBV7-2 and TRBJ2-1, with D unclear. Trimming stripped 4 bases from V and 0 bases from J, with 10 bases between. The V gene's germline CDR1 is SGHTA and CDR2 FQGNSA. The CDR3 totals 15 residues. CDR3 residues: CASSSRLLSYNEQFF. The CDR3 DNA sequence: TGTGCCAGCAGCTCCAGGCTTCTCTCCTACAATGAGCAGTTCTTC.

V and J are TRBV19 and TRBJ2-3; 8 nucleotides match TRBD2. The V and J ends lost 8 bases and 3 bases, in that order; junction bases with no gene match: 4. The germline V gene has CDR1 LNHDA and CDR2 SQIVND (reference sequence). The CDR3 runs to 13 residues. CDR3 DNA: TGTGCCAGTCAGTTAGCGGGAACAGATACGCAGTATTTT. Protein: CASQLAGTDTQYF.